The TCR beta chain under discussion was sequenced for a study of OX40 agonist ivuxolimab in advanced cancers. Study details: The study treated patients with ivuxolimab, an agonistic anti-OX40 (CD134) antibody.

Study observations and caveats: On average, a greater number of expanded clones characterised CD8+ T cells relative to CD4+.

Of note for this clone: The target antigen is unknown.

Assay: immunoSEQ multiplex PCR; the TCRdb copy retains only in-frame clones and omits some. Of roughly 89,000 clones listed, about 87% are singletons. Germline V CDR1 and CDR2: KGHSH, LQKENI. This CDR3 has 15 residues. The V end lost 1 base, the J end lost 7 bases, and 13 bases lay between the germline ends. This TCR was sampled from an adult with an advanced solid tumor such as melanoma, head and neck, liver or kidney cancer. This sequence joins TRBV18 and TRBJ1-4; no firm D call. The specimen was CD4+ or CD8+ T cells sorted from blood, collected in a trial of the OX40 agonist ivuxolimab. CDR3 in amino acids: CASSPQSGEAEKLFF. In DNA, the CDR3 is TGTGCCAGCTCACCACAGAGCGGGGAAGCTGAAAAACTGTTTTTT.